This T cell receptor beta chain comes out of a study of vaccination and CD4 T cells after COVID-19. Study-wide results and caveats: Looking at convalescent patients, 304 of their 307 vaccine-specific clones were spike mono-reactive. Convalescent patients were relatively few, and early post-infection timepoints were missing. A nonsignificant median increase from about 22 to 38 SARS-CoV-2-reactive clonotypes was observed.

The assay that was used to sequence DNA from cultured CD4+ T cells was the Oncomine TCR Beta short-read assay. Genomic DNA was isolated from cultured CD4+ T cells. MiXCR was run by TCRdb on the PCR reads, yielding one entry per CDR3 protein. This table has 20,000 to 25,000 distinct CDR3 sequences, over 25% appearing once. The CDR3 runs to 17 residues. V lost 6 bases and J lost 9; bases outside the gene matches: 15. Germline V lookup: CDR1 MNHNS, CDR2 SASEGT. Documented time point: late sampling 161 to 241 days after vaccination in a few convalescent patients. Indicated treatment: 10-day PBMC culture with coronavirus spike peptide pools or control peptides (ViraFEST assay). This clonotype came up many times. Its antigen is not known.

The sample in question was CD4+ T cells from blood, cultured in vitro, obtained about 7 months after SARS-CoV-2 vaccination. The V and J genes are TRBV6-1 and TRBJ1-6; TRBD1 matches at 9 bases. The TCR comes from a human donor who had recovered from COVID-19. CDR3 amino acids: CASRPHIGGTGISPLHF. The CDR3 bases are TGTGCCAGCAGACCCCACATAGGCGGGACAGGGATTTCACCCCTCCACTTT.